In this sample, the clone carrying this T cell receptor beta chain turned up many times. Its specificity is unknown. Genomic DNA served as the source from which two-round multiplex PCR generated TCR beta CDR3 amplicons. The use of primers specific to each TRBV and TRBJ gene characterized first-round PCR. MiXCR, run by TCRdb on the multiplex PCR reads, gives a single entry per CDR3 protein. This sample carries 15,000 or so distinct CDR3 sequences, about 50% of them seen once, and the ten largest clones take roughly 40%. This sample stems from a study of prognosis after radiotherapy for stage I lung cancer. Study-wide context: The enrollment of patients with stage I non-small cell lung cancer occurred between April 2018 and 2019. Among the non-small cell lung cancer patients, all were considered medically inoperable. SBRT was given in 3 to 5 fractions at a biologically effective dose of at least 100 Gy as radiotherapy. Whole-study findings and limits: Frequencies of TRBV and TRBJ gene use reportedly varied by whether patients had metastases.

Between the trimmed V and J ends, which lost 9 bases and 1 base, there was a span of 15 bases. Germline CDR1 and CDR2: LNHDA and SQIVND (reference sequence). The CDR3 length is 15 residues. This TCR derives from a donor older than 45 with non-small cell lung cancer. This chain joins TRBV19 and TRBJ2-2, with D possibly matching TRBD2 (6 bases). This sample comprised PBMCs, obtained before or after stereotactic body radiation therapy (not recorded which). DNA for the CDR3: TGTGCCAGCCGCCCCCAGGAGGGGAACACCGGGGAGCTGTTTTTT. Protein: CASRPQEGNTGELFF.